Each of the 2 T cell receptor beta chains below was sequenced from the same sample in a study of blood T cell repertoires in COVID-19. The repertoire was sequenced with immunoSEQ multiplex PCR; TCRdb's copy has only in-frame clones and lacks some. The sample records about 61,000 clones, around 77% being singletons. The sequenced sample consisted of peripheral blood. These receptors came from a man older than 75 with active or convalescent COVID-19.

The chain is built from TRBV11-2 and TRBJ1-5, with D perhaps TRBD1 (6 bases). Trimming removed 4 bases from V and 5 bases from J, with 9 bases in between. The CDR3 extends over 13 amino acids. Germline assignment: CDR1 SGHAT and CDR2 FQNNGV. The CDR3 protein is CASSSQGDQPQHF. The CDR3 coding sequence is TGTGCCAGCAGCTCACAGGGAGATCAGCCCCAGCATTTT.

J is TRBJ2-7 and V is TRBV13, with TRBD2 matching over 12 bases. The ends lost 5 bases at V and 2 bases at J; junction bases unmatched: 10. This CDR3 is 17 amino acids long. Germline CDR1 and CDR2: PRHDT and FYEKMQ (reference sequence). CDR3 in DNA: TGTGCCAGCAGCCACCGACTAGCGGGGGTCCAAACCTACGAGCAGTACTTC. It is translated as CASSHRLAGVQTYEQYF.